The present T cell receptor (beta chain) was sequenced within a study of OX40 agonist ivuxolimab in advanced cancers. General study results and limits: CD8+ T cells showed, on average, more clonal expansion than CD4+ cells.

Clones were sequenced by immunoSEQ multiplex PCR, and TCRdb holds only the in-frame ones, with some missing. The sample includes about 67,000 clones, about four fifths seen only once; the top ten take more than 5.5%. V was trimmed by 3 bases and J by 5 bases, leaving 7 bases between them. From germline, CDR1 is KGHSH and CDR2 LQKENI. This CDR3 comprises 12 residues. Concerning this clone itself: The antigen remains unidentified.

The chain employs TRBV18 and TRBJ1-1, with D unclear. Sequencing used CD4+ or CD8+ T cells sorted from blood, obtained in a trial of the OX40 agonist ivuxolimab. The sequence was obtained from an adult with an advanced solid tumor such as melanoma, head and neck, liver or kidney cancer. The CDR3 region is CASSPDWTEAFF. The CDR3 DNA follows: TGTGCCAGCTCACCGGACTGGACTGAAGCTTTCTTT.